One sample yielded the 17 T cell receptor beta chains listed below, sequenced in a study of OX40 agonist ivuxolimab in advanced cancers. Libraries came from the immunoSEQ multiplex PCR assay. In its TCRdb copy, this immuneACCESS table keeps in-frame sequences only and misses some clones. Where compared with another copy, unresolved V genes explain less than half of these, and the others have no known cause. The sample data list 21,000 or so clones, and about nine tenths of these were observed just once. The ten largest clonotypes hold just over 20% of the sample. This specimen consisted of CD4+ or CD8+ T cells sorted from blood, obtained in a trial of the OX40 agonist ivuxolimab. The receptor source for this set is an adult with an advanced solid tumor such as melanoma, head and neck, liver or kidney cancer.

The chain combines TRBV11-3 with TRBJ2-1, with D perhaps TRBD2 (6 bases). The CDR3 spans 16 residues. V lost 0 bases, J lost 0 bases, and 9 bases lay in between. Germline V lookup: CDR1 SGHNT, CDR2 YENEEA. The CDR3 spells CASSLDGGSSYNEQFF. CDR3 bases: TGTGCCAGCAGCTTAGACGGGGGTAGCTCCTACAATGAGCAGTTCTTC.

The CDR3 bases are TGTGCCAGCAGCAAGGGGGCGGGGAACCAAGAGACCCAGTACTTC. Amino acids: CASSKGAGNQETQYF. V gene TRBV9 combines with J gene TRBJ2-5, with D tentatively TRBD1 (7 bases). From germline, CDR1 is SGDLS and CDR2 YYNGEE. V shed 4 bases and J shed 0 bases, with 13 bases lying between them. The CDR3 spans 15 residues.

Regarding this clone: The junction differs from germline at one of its ends, possibly a read error. The chain employs TRBV2 and TRBJ2-5; unclear D gene. CDR1 and CDR2 from the germline V gene are SNHLY and FYNNEI. The CDR3 runs 16 residues. As DNA, the CDR3 is TGTGCCAGCAGGGAAGGCGGATGGATGGCCAAAGAGACCCAGTACTTC. Its protein is CASREGGWMAKETQYF.

The genes are TRBV6-1 and TRBJ2-7; D is unresolved. The germline V gene has CDR1 MNHNS and CDR2 SASEGT. This CDR3 contains 14 residues. The V end was cut by 6 bases, the J end by 0 bases, with 12 bases between. The DNA of the CDR3 is TGTGCCAGCAGGGACGAGTCCAGCTCCTACGAGCAGTACTTC. Its translation: CASRDESSSYEQYF.

V gene TRBV6-5 combines with J gene TRBJ2-7, with TRBD2 matching 13 bases. The CDR3 has 15 amino acids. Germline trimming cut 6 bases from V and 7 bases from J; bases unmatched to any gene: 9. Per germline, CDR1 MNHEY and CDR2 SVGAGI. The CDR3 DNA reads TGTGCCAGCAGCTCAACTAGCGGGAGGGCCGAAGAGCAGTACTTC. Encoded protein: CASSSTSGRAEEQYF.

The gene calls are TRBV30 and TRBJ1-1; D unresolved. Germline V lookup: CDR1 GTSNPN, CDR2 SVGIG (reference sequence). Trimming pared 0 bases from V and 3 bases from J, leaving 8 bases between. CDR3 length equals 13 residues. DNA of the CDR3: TGTGCCTGGAGTGTCTACGTTTACACTGAAGCTTTCTTT. It is translated as CAWSVYVYTEAFF.

The rearrangement joins TRBV10-3 to TRBJ1-2; D uncertain. V shed 3 bases and J shed 4 bases, with 12 bases lying between them. Germline CDR1 and CDR2: ENHRY and SYGVKD. This CDR3 contains 14 residues. CDR3: CAISDLENLYGYTF. The CDR3 bases are TGTGCCATCAGTGATTTGGAGAATCTCTATGGCTACACCTTC.

The CDR3 sequence: CASSPWGYTDTQYF. CDR3 nucleotides: TGTGCCAGCAGCCCCTGGGGATACACAGATACGCAGTATTTT. The chain links TRBV11-2 to TRBJ2-3; D gene ambiguous. The CDR3 loop spans 14 amino acids. Trimming took 5 bases from V and 2 from J, leaving 11 bases between them. Germline V gene data show CDR1 as SGHAT and CDR2 as FQNNGV.

This clone was seen once. CDR3 DNA: TGTGCCAGCAGCGTAGTCCCCGGACAGGGGAACACTGAAGCTTTCTTT. Amino acids: CASSVVPGQGNTEAFF. The chain uses TRBV9 and TRBJ1-1, with TRBD1 matching 8 bases. CDR1 and CDR2 (germline): SGDLS, YYNGEE. This CDR3 has 16 residues. The V gene end was trimmed by 0 bases and the J gene end by 1 base; junction bases not matched to a gene: 5.

The CDR3 here is CASREVSQLPEAFF. The DNA for the CDR3 is TGTGCCAGCAGGGAGGTGTCCCAACTACCTGAAGCTTTCTTT. This sequence joins TRBV27 and TRBJ1-1; no clear D gene. The CDR3 extends over 14 amino acids. CDR1 MNHEY and CDR2 SMNVEV come from the germline V gene (reference sequence). V dropped 6 bases and J dropped 6 bases, with 17 bases sitting between them.

The chain has TRBV7-6 and TRBJ2-2, with unresolved D. The CDR3 covers 15 residues. Looked up from germline, CDR1 is SGHVS and CDR2 is FNYEAQ. The V gene lost 5 bases and the J gene lost 5 bases, with 15 bases spanning the gap. The CDR3 reads CASSTWADGTGELFF. In nucleotides, the CDR3 is TGTGCCAGCAGCACCTGGGCGGATGGTACCGGGGAGCTGTTTTTT.

This clone was observed a single time. The chain carries TRBV23-1 and TRBJ1-2; 7 bases align to TRBD1. TRBV23-1 has ORF status, its function being uncertain. This CDR3 spans 15 amino acids. Losses at the gene ends were 0 bases for V and 4 bases for J; bases not matched to a gene: 5. The CDR3 sequence is CASSQSGTEFYGYTF. Written as DNA, the CDR3 is TGCGCCAGCAGTCAATCGGGGACAGAATTCTATGGCTACACCTTC.

V gene TRBV7-6 combines with J gene TRBJ2-5; TRBD2 is a possible D gene (5 bases). Deletions cut 3 bases from V and 4 bases from J, with 9 bases between. CDR1 and CDR2 from the germline V gene are SGHVS and FNYEAQ. The CDR3 is 13 residues long. The CDR3 bases are TGTGCCAGCAGCTTTGCAGGAGGAGAGACCCAGTACTTC. Its translation: CASSFAGGETQYF.

The chain combines TRBV2 with TRBJ1-5, with D possibly being TRBD1 (5 bases). Germline CDR1 SNHLY, CDR2 FYNNEI. CDR3 length: 12 amino acids. V was shortened by 5 bases and J by 7 bases, with 9 bases between the two germline ends. CDR3 sequence reads: CASSSGAQPQHF. Written as DNA, the CDR3 is TGTGCCAGCAGTAGTGGGGCCCAGCCCCAGCATTTT.

The chain links TRBV5-4 to TRBJ1-1; D not certain. V dropped 2 bases and J dropped 5 bases, with 13 bases sitting between them. Germline-derived CDR1 and CDR2 are SGHNT and YYREEE (reference sequence). The CDR3 consists of 14 residues. This chain's CDR3 is CASSLGPRETEAFF. The CDR3 DNA is TGTGCCAGCAGCTTAGGGCCGCGGGAGACTGAAGCTTTCTTT.

This clone was seen once. CDR3 sequence reads: CAAGAVGGTSDTQYF. In DNA form, the CDR3 reads TGTGCCGCCGGAGCGGTTGGCGGAACGTCGGATACGCAGTATTTT. The rearrangement uses TRBV30 and TRBJ2-3, with D tentatively TRBD2 (5 bases). Germline V gene data show CDR1 as GTSNPN and CDR2 as SVGIG (reference sequence). The CDR3 length is 15 residues. V gave up 8 bases and J gave up 6 bases, with 24 bases separating them.

The sample holds one count of this clone. The rearrangement joins TRBV30 to TRBJ2-5; the D gene is possibly TRBD1 (6 bases). The V gene lost 5 bases and the J gene lost 4 bases, with 14 bases spanning the gap. The CDR3 consists of 13 residues. The germline CDR1 and CDR2 sequences are GTSNPN and SVGIG (reference sequence). CDR3 in DNA: TGTGCCTGGGGGCAGGGGCAAGTAGAGACCCAGTACTTC. This sequence encodes CAWGQGQVETQYF.